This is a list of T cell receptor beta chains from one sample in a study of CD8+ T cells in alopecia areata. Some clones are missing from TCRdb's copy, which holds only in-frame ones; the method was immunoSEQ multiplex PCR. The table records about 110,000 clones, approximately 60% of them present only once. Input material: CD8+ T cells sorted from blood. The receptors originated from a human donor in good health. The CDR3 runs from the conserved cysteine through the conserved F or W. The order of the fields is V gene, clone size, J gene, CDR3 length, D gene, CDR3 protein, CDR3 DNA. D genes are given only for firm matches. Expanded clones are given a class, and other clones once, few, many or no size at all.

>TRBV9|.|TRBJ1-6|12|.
CASSKGDSPLHF
TGTGCCAGCAGCAAGGGAGATTCACCCCTCCACTTT
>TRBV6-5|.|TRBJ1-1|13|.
CASSYLANTEAFF
TGTGCCAGCAGTTATTTAGCTAACACTGAAGCTTTCTTT
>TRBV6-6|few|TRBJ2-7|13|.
CASSYVGSNEQYF
TGTGCCAGCAGTTACGTTGGCAGCAACGAGCAGTACTTC
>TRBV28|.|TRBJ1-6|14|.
CASSLVGVNSPLHF
TGTGCCAGCAGTTTGGTGGGGGTTAATTCACCCCTCCACTTT
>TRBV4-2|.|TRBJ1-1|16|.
CASSPPRPGPYTEAFF
TGTGCCAGCAGCCCACCTAGACCGGGACCGTACACTGAAGCTTTCTTT
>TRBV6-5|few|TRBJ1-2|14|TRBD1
CASSYSTGIYGYTF
TGTGCCAGCAGTTACTCGACAGGGATCTATGGCTACACCTTC
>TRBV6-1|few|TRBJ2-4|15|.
CASSEGLSPQNIQYF
TGTGCCAGCAGTGAAGGCCTGAGTCCCCAAAACATTCAGTACTTC
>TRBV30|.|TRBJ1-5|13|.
CAWSTGLGQPQHF
TGTGCCTGGAGTACGGGGCTGGGGCAGCCCCAGCATTTT
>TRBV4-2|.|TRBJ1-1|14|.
CASSQEAGNTEAFF
TGTGCCAGCAGCCAAGAGGCGGGGAACACTGAAGCTTTCTTT
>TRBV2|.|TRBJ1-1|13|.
CASRFLLATEAFF
TGTGCCAGCAGATTCCTATTAGCCACTGAAGCTTTCTTT
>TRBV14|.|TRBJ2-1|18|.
CASSQELPWTPSDNEQFF
TGTGCCAGCAGCCAAGAGCTCCCGTGGACACCGAGCGACAATGAGCAGTTCTTC
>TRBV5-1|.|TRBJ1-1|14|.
CASSREWAAIEAFF
TGCGCCAGCAGCCGGGAGTGGGCCGCGATAGAAGCTTTCTTT
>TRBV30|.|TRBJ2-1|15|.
CAWSRQQGINNEQFF
TGTGCCTGGAGTCGGCAACAGGGAATAAACAATGAGCAGTTCTTC
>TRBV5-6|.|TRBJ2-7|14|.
CASSLGVSTYEQYF
TGTGCCAGCAGCTTGGGCGTCTCGACCTACGAGCAGTACTTC
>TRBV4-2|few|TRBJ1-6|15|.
CASSQGLGTGSPLHF
TGTGCCAGCAGCCAAGGGTTAGGGACGGGGTCACCCCTCCACTTT
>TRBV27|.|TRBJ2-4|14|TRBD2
CASSLGGPKNIQYF
TGTGCCAGCAGTTTGGGAGGGCCCAAAAACATTCAGTACTTC
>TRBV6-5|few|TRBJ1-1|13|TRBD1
CASTLGQGTEAFF
TGTGCCAGCACCCTGGGACAGGGCACTGAAGCTTTCTTT
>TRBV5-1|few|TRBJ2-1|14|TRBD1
CASSVGQGVDEQFF
TGCGCCAGCAGCGTCGGACAGGGCGTGGATGAGCAGTTCTTC
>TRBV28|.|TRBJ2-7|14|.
CASSLLRHSYEQYF
TGTGCCAGCAGTTTACTCAGGCACTCCTACGAGCAGTACTTC
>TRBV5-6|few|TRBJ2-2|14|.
CASSWGDSTGELFF
TGTGCCAGCAGCTGGGGGGACAGCACCGGGGAGCTGTTTTTT
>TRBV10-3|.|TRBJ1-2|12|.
CAIKDAFRRYSF
TGTGCCATCAAGGATGCCTTCCGTCGCTACTCCTTC
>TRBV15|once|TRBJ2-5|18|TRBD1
CATSRDLFRTGGKETQYF
TGTGCCACCAGCAGAGATCTTTTTAGGACAGGGGGCAAAGAGACCCAGTACTTC
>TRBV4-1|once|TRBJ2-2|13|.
CASSQVGAGELFF
TGCGCCAGCAGCCAAGTGGGCGCCGGGGAGCTGTTTTTT
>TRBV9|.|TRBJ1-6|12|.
CASSLANSPLHF
TGTGCCAGCAGCCTGGCCAATTCACCCCTCCACTTT
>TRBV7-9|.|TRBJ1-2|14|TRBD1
CASSLLRDRAGYTF
TGTGCCAGCAGCTTACTCCGGGACAGGGCTGGCTACACCTTC
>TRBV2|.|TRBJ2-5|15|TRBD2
CASSEGGTSRETQYF
TGTGCCAGCAGTGAAGGAGGGACTAGTAGAGAGACCCAGTACTTC
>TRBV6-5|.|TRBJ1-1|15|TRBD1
CASSYNEGQLAEAFF
TGTGCCAGCAGTTACAATGAGGGACAGTTAGCTGAAGCTTTCTTT
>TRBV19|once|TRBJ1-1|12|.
CASSEGSTEAFF
TGTGCCAGTAGCGAGGGGAGCACTGAAGCTTTCTTT
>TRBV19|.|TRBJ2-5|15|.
CASSIWGQGKETQYF
TGTGCCAGTAGTATCTGGGGGCAAGGGAAAGAGACCCAGTACTTC
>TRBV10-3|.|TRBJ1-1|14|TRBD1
CAISEGQANTEAFF
TGTGCCATCAGTGAGGGACAGGCGAACACTGAAGCTTTCTTT
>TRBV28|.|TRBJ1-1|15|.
CASSFGLRRSTEAFF
TGTGCCAGCAGTTTTGGGCTGAGGCGTAGCACTGAAGCTTTCTTT
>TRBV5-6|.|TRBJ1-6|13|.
CASSFSLESPLHF
TGTGCCAGCAGCTTCTCCCTCGAGTCACCCCTCCACTTT
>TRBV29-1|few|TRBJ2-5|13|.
CSVIQAYQETQYF
TGCAGCGTGATACAGGCGTACCAAGAGACCCAGTACTTC
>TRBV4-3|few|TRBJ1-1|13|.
CASRVDRNTEAFF
TGCGCCAGCAGGGTAGACAGGAACACTGAAGCTTTCTTT
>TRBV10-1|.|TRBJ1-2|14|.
CASSEGRIGYGYTF
TGCGCCAGCAGTGAAGGTCGGATCGGCTATGGCTACACCTTC
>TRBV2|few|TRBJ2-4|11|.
CASETKNIQYF
TGTGCCAGCGAGACCAAAAACATTCAGTACTTC
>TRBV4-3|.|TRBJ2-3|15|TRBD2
CASSQDAAGTDTQYF
TGCGCCAGCAGCCAAGATGCAGCGGGGACAGATACGCAGTATTTT
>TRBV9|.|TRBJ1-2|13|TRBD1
CASSVSGGGGYTF
TGTGCCAGCAGCGTTTCAGGGGGCGGTGGCTACACCTTC
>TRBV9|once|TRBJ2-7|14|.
CASSVGDLAYEQYF
TGTGCCAGCAGCGTAGGGGACTTAGCCTACGAGCAGTACTTC
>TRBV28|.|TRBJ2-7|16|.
CASSPPGSGYRGEQYF
TGTGCCAGCAGCCCCCCGGGTTCAGGGTACCGGGGCGAGCAGTACTTC
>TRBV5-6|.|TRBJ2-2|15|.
CASSETGKYTGELFF
TGTGCCAGCAGCGAGACAGGAAAATACACCGGGGAGCTGTTTTTT
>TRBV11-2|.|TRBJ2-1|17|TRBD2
CASSGLRSSGVGSEQFF
TGTGCCAGCAGCGGGCTTAGATCTAGCGGGGTTGGGAGTGAGCAGTTCTTC
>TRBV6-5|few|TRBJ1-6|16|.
CASSSRSGTGFSPLHF
TGTGCCAGCAGTTCCCGCTCCGGGACCGGGTTCTCACCCCTCCACTTT
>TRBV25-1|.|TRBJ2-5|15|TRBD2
CATNVAGQYQETQYF
TGTGCCACCAACGTAGCGGGGCAGTACCAAGAGACCCAGTACTTC
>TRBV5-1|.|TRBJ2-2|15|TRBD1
CASSTDRVNTGELFF
TGCGCCAGCAGCACGGACAGGGTAAACACCGGGGAGCTGTTTTTT
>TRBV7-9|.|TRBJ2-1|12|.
CASSSTPVEQFF
TGTGCCAGCAGCTCAACGCCCGTTGAGCAGTTCTTC
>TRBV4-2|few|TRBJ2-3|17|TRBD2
CASSPSRGGATADTQYF
TGTGCCAGCAGCCCCTCCCGCGGGGGGGCAACTGCAGATACGCAGTATTTT
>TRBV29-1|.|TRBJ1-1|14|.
CSVDLRGRSTEAFF
TGCAGCGTTGATTTGAGGGGACGGAGCACTGAAGCTTTCTTT